Following are 11 T cell receptor beta chains from one sample sequenced in a study of blood T cells in healthy people across ages (dated by TCRdb to about 2015). Receptor libraries were prepared by 5' RACE. The sequencer listed for this sample is Illumina HiSeq 2500. A second PCR of about 6 to 11 cycles was run with a J-beta primer mix and a sample-barcoded 5' primer. TCRdb took the public reads, trimmed them with fastp at Q25, ran MiXCR for clone calling and kept in-frame beta chains. Rows with one shared CDR3 protein collapse into an entry with the most common genes and DNA. The sample table lists roughly 1.6 million distinct CDR3 sequences, about 35% of them with a count of one. The biggest ten clones account for about 11% of the sample. Sample: blood. These receptor sequences come from a woman between 25 and 40 years old in good health.

This clonotype was observed a handful of times. The chain employs TRBV18 and TRBJ1-1; no clear D. CDR3 length equals 12 residues. Trimming removed 3 bases from V and 1 base from J, with 3 bases in between. Germline values: CDR1 KGHSH, CDR2 LQKENI. CDR3 sequence: CASSPWNTEAFF. DNA of the CDR3: TGTGCCAGCTCACCCTGGAACACTGAAGCTTTCTTT.

The chain has TRBV4-2 and TRBJ2-2; the D gene is possibly TRBD1 (6 bases). V lost 3 bases to trimming and J lost 6 bases, with 17 bases between them. The germline V gene has CDR1 LGHNA and CDR2 YNFKEQ. CDR3 length: 16 residues. The CDR3 is CASSHTSRDIPGELFF. CDR3 DNA sequence: TGTGCCAGCAGCCACACGTCCCGGGACATTCCCGGGGAGCTGTTTTTT.

CDR3 DNA: TGTGCCATCACAGCGGGGGCTGGGGCCAACGTCCTGACTTTC. This translates into CAITAGAGANVLTF. The chain couples TRBV10-3 to TRBJ2-6; TRBD2 matches 8 bases. This CDR3 is built from 14 residues. Germline loops: CDR1 ENHRY, CDR2 SYGVKD. With V trimmed by 7 bases and J by 2 bases, 1 base remained unmatched.

The J gene is TRBJ2-1, the V gene TRBV5-1; 14 bases are a match to TRBD2. CDR1 is SGHRS and CDR2 is YFSETQ in the germline V gene. This CDR3 is 16 amino acids long. The J segment lost 7 bases and the V segment lost 4 bases, leaving 7 bases of the junction unmatched. This CDR3 is CASSPEGLAGVNEQFF. Here the CDR3 DNA reads TGCGCCAGCAGCCCCGAGGGACTAGCGGGAGTAAATGAGCAGTTCTTC.

The V gene is TRBV19, the J gene TRBJ2-3; D is perhaps TRBD2 (5 bases). The CDR3 is made up of 16 amino acids. V lost 3 bases and J lost 1, with 14 bases in between. The germline CDR1 and CDR2 sequences are LNHDA and SQIVND (reference sequence). The DNA for the CDR3 is TGTGCCAGTAGTATTATGCGGGCTGGAGGCACAGATACGCAGTATTTT. Protein: CASSIMRAGGTDTQYF.

This chain uses TRBV28 with TRBJ2-7; 8 bases agree with TRBD2. The CDR3 sequence is 19 residues long. The germline CDR1 and CDR2 sequences are MDHEN and SYDVKM. V lost 2 bases, J lost 1 base, and 16 bases stayed unmatched. Written as DNA, the CDR3 is TGTGCCAGCAGTTTACTAGCGGGCGCCTCGTTAATTTTTTCCTACGAGCAGTACTTC. Residues: CASSLLAGASLIFSYEQYF.

This clonotype was seen a handful of times. V gene TRBV7-2 combines with J gene TRBJ2-3; 7 nucleotides agree with TRBD1. V lost 5 bases and J lost 2; bases outside the gene matches: 7. The length of the CDR3 is 15 residues. Germline loops: CDR1 SGHTA, CDR2 FQGNSA. The CDR3 is CASSPTGTDTDTQYF. CDR3 sequence (DNA): TGTGCCAGCAGCCCAACCGGGACAGACACAGATACGCAGTATTTT.

This clonotype was seen a handful of times. The CDR3 loop reads CAWRGISGSGTGELFF. The CDR3 DNA reads TGTGCCTGGAGGGGGATTAGCGGTTCCGGCACCGGGGAGCTGTTTTTT. J is TRBJ2-2 and V is TRBV30, with a tentative D call TRBD2 (6 bases). In germline, CDR1 is GTSNPN, CDR2 SVGIG (reference sequence). Trimming pared 3 bases from V and 4 bases from J, leaving 18 bases between. This CDR3 region has 16 residues.

The chain joins TRBV28 to TRBJ1-1; D is unclear. Trimming took off 3 bases at V and 4 bases at J, with 15 bases between the two ends. The germline V gene has CDR1 MDHEN and CDR2 SYDVKM. This CDR3 contains 15 residues. CDR3 sequence reads: CASSFLTLRSTEAFF. The CDR3 nucleotides read TGTGCCAGCAGTTTTCTGACCCTCCGGAGCACTGAAGCTTTCTTT.

The J gene is TRBJ1-2, the V gene TRBV4-2, with D possibly matching TRBD1 (5 bases). V lost 0 bases and J lost 4, with 12 bases in between. The CDR3 is made up of 15 amino acids. Germline V gives CDR1 LGHNA, CDR2 YNFKEQ. CDR3: CASSQDRDGSYGYTF. The CDR3 nucleotides are TGTGCCAGCAGCCAAGATCGGGACGGGAGCTATGGCTACACCTTC.

This clonotype occurred a few times. The V call is TRBV11-1, the J call TRBJ2-5; tentative D call: TRBD2 (6 bases). Germline V gene data show CDR1 as SGHAT and CDR2 as FQDESV (reference sequence). The CDR3 spans 15 residues. Trimming took off 2 bases at V and 4 bases at J, with 14 bases between the two ends. For the CDR3, the DNA is TGTGCCAGCAGCTTATTACCGGGAGAAGGAGAGACCCAGTACTTC. Translation: CASSLLPGEGETQYF.